Listed below are T cell receptor beta chains from one sample, sequenced in a study of cytomegalovirus exposure and HLA in healthy donors. The table came from immunoSEQ multiplex PCR; TCRdb's copy has only in-frame clones and leaves some out. The sample includes 55,000 to 70,000 clones, around 64% of them seen just once. The sequenced sample was PBMCs. These receptor sequences come from a woman aged 50 to 60 in good health and CMV-seronegative. The CDR3 runs from the conserved cysteine through the conserved F or W. D genes are given only for firm matches. Size is stated for part of the rows, as once, few or many counts, or as a class when the clone is expanded.

J: TRBJ1-3
size: .
D: .
V: TRBV6-6
DNA: TGTGCCAGCAGGCCGGGGACTGGAAACACCATATATTTT
CDR3: CASRPGTGNTIYF

J: TRBJ1-4
size: few
D: .
V: TRBV4-2
DNA: TGTGCCAGCAGCCAATTTGCGGAAAAACTGTTTTTT
CDR3: CASSQFAEKLFF

J: TRBJ1-1
size: few
D: .
V: TRBV5-1
DNA: TGCGCCAGCAGCTCGATTGGGAGGGATGGATTCACTGAAGCTTTCTTT
CDR3: CASSSIGRDGFTEAFF

J: TRBJ1-5
size: .
D: .
V: TRBV5-1
DNA: TGCGCCAGCAGCAGCGATCCGGGGGGGGTCGGTCAGCCCCAGCATTTT
CDR3: CASSSDPGGVGQPQHF

J: TRBJ1-2
size: .
D: TRBD1
V: TRBV5-1
DNA: TGCGCCAGCAGCTTGGATGCAGGGGGCTATGGCTACACCTTC
CDR3: CASSLDAGGYGYTF

J: TRBJ1-1
size: .
D: .
V: TRBV7-3
DNA: TGTGCCAGCAGCTTAAGAGGGGGAATGGGCACTGAAGCTTTCTTT
CDR3: CASSLRGGMGTEAFF

J: TRBJ1-1
size: .
D: TRBD1
V: TRBV5-1
DNA: TGCGCCAGCAGCGATGGACAGGGGAGGAACACTGAAGCTTTCTTT
CDR3: CASSDGQGRNTEAFF

J: TRBJ1-1
size: .
D: .
V: TRBV7-2
DNA: TGTGCCAGCAGCTCACGGACAGCATTGAACACTGAAGCTTTCTTT
CDR3: CASSSRTALNTEAFF

J: TRBJ1-1
size: .
D: .
V: TRBV2
DNA: TGTGCCACCCAGGGTATTGTGAGTAGTACTGAAGCTTTCTTT
CDR3: CATQGIVSSTEAFF

J: TRBJ2-7
size: once
D: .
V: TRBV9
DNA: TGTGCCAGCAGCGTAGAAGGGGCCGAGCAGTACTTC
CDR3: CASSVEGAEQYF

J: TRBJ2-1
size: once
D: .
V: TRBV5-1
DNA: TGCGCCAGCAACCCTGGGACTTCCTCCCCAGAGCAGTTCTTC
CDR3: CASNPGTSSPEQFF

J: TRBJ2-3
size: .
D: .
V: TRBV13
DNA: TGTGCCAGCAGCGGCATTGCTTCTACGCAGTATTTT
CDR3: CASSGIASTQYF

J: TRBJ2-6
size: .
D: .
V: TRBV5-6
DNA: TGTGCCAGCAGCTTGGGGGCGGGGGCCAACGTCCTGACTTTC
CDR3: CASSLGAGANVLTF

J: TRBJ2-7
size: .
D: .
V: TRBV11-3
DNA: TGTGCCAGCAGCTTAGCTCGCGCCGCCCAGGGGTCGTTCGCCGAGCAGTACTTC
CDR3: CASSLARAAQGSFAEQYF

J: TRBJ2-2
size: .
D: .
V: TRBV9
DNA: TGTGCCAGCAGTATGAGCGGGGAGCTGTTTTTT
CDR3: CASSMSGELFF

J: TRBJ1-2
size: few
D: TRBD1
V: TRBV6-5
DNA: TGTGCCAGCAGCCCGACAGGGGTCTACTATGGCTACACCTTC
CDR3: CASSPTGVYYGYTF

J: TRBJ2-4
size: .
D: TRBD2
V: TRBV5-4
DNA: TGTGCCAGCAGCTTTGGGACTAGCGGGGGCATTCAGTACTTC
CDR3: CASSFGTSGGIQYF

J: TRBJ1-1
size: .
D: .
V: TRBV5-6
DNA: TGTGCCAGCAGCCCACCGCTGGGCAGGGGGAACACTGAAGCTTTCTTT
CDR3: CASSPPLGRGNTEAFF

J: TRBJ2-7
size: .
D: TRBD1
V: TRBV10-3
DNA: TGTGCCACCACAGGGGCTGGGAGCTCCTACGAGCAGTACTTC
CDR3: CATTGAGSSYEQYF

J: TRBJ1-5
size: .
D: TRBD1
V: TRBV28
DNA: TGTGCCAGCAGTTTGGACCAGGGGGTTCACCAGCCCCAGCATTTT
CDR3: CASSLDQGVHQPQHF

J: TRBJ2-3
size: .
D: .
V: TRBV5-1
DNA: TGCGCCAGCAGACGTGTCGCGGAAGGAGATACGCAGTATTTT
CDR3: CASRRVAEGDTQYF

J: TRBJ2-7
size: medium-sized
D: TRBD2
V: TRBV6-5
DNA: TGTGCCAGCAGTTACACTAGCGGGAGCTCCTACGAGCAGTACTTC
CDR3: CASSYTSGSSYEQYF

J: TRBJ2-7
size: .
D: TRBD1
V: TRBV7-3
DNA: TGTGCCAGCAGCTTAGGGGTCGGACAGGGTGCCTACGAGCAGTACTTC
CDR3: CASSLGVGQGAYEQYF

J: TRBJ1-2
size: .
D: TRBD1
V: TRBV5-1
DNA: TGCGCCAGCAGCTTGGCCGGACAGGGCGGCTACACCTTC
CDR3: CASSLAGQGGYTF

J: TRBJ2-3
size: few
D: TRBD2
V: TRBV29-1
DNA: TGCAGCGGGGGGGGGTCCGGCACAGATACGCAGTATTTT
CDR3: CSGGGSGTDTQYF

J: TRBJ2-5
size: many
D: TRBD2
V: TRBV6-6
DNA: TGTGCCAGCAGTTACTCGGGACTAGCGGTAGAGACCCAGTACTTC
CDR3: CASSYSGLAVETQYF

J: TRBJ2-2
size: few
D: .
V: TRBV18
DNA: TGTGCCAGCTCACCACCGGCCAGGACCGGGGAGCTGTTTTTT
CDR3: CASSPPARTGELFF

J: TRBJ1-4
size: .
D: .
V: TRBV7-2
DNA: TGTGCCAGCAGCCAGGGTCAGGGAAGAGAAAAACTGTTTTTT
CDR3: CASSQGQGREKLFF

J: TRBJ2-7
size: .
D: TRBD2
V: TRBV6-6
DNA: TGTGCCAGCAGTTCTCCTAGCGGGAGCGCCGAGCAGTACTTC
CDR3: CASSSPSGSAEQYF

J: TRBJ2-7
size: .
D: TRBD2
V: TRBV9
DNA: TGTGCCAGCAGCGTTAGCGGGGGCCTCTACGAGCAGTACTTC
CDR3: CASSVSGGLYEQYF

J: TRBJ1-2
size: few
D: TRBD1
V: TRBV4-3
DNA: TGCGCCAGCAGCCAACAACAGGGGGTCTTTAACTATGGCTACACCTTC
CDR3: CASSQQQGVFNYGYTF